Below are 24 T cell receptor beta chains sequenced from a single sample in a study of OX40 agonist ivuxolimab in advanced cancers. Libraries were prepared through the immunoSEQ multiplex PCR assay. TCRdb stores this immuneACCESS table with in-frame sequences only. Part of the clones is absent; in the studies checked, under half of the shortfall reflects unresolved V genes, and no reason is known for the rest. Across this sample there are about 88,000 clones, with roughly 88% seen only once. Of the sample, less than 5% falls within the top ten clones. The specimen was CD4+ or CD8+ T cells sorted from blood, collected in a trial of the OX40 agonist ivuxolimab. The receptor source for this set is an adult with an advanced solid tumor such as melanoma, head and neck, liver or kidney cancer.

The sample holds many counts of this clone. V gene TRBV28 combines with J gene TRBJ2-2; the D is unclear. This CDR3 comprises 11 residues. V was pared by 5 bases and J by 7 bases, with 5 bases between. CDR1 and CDR2 (germline): MDHEN, SYDVKM. The CDR3: CASSLFGELFF. The CDR3 nucleotides read TGTGCCAGCAGTCTTTTCGGGGAGCTGTTTTTT.

The chain carries TRBV7-2 and TRBJ2-7; 11 nucleotides agree with TRBD2. CDR3 length equals 18 residues. With V trimmed by 4 bases and J by 1 base, 12 bases remained unmatched. CDR1 is SGHTA and CDR2 is FQGNSA in the germline V gene. The CDR3 sequence: CASSSTRLAGSLSYEQYF. As DNA, the CDR3 is TGTGCCAGCAGCTCCACGAGACTAGCGGGAAGTCTATCCTACGAGCAGTACTTC. The variable domain in full, with the rest retrieved from reference TRBV7-2 and TRBJ2-7, is GAGVSQSPSNKVTEKGKDVELRCDPISGHTALYWYRQSLGQGLEFLIYFQGNSAPDKSGLPSDRFSAERTGGSVSTLTIQRTQQEDSAVYLCASSSTRLAGSLSYEQYFGPGTRLTVT.

The chain carries TRBV7-2 and TRBJ1-4; D remains unclear. V lost 1 base and J 0 bases, leaving 9 bases between the germline ends. Germline CDR1 and CDR2: SGHTA and FQGNSA. The CDR3 extends over 16 amino acids. The CDR3 region has the DNA TGTGCCAGCAGCTTAGTGGCAACCCCAACTAATGAAAAACTGTTTTTT. It specifies CASSLVATPTNEKLFF.

V is TRBV15 and J is TRBJ1-5, with D possibly being TRBD1 (5 bases). The germline gives CDR1 LNHNV, CDR2 YYDKDF (reference sequence). With 3 bases removed from V and 8 bases from J, the gap between germline ends came to 14 bases. The CDR3 is 14 amino acids. The chain's CDR3 is CATSSAGVHEPQHF. The CDR3 coding sequence is TGTGCCACCAGCAGTGCGGGGGTACACGAGCCCCAGCATTTT.

This sequence joins TRBV15 and TRBJ1-5; 9 bases agree with TRBD1. Germline trimming cut 5 bases from V and 4 bases from J; bases unmatched to any gene: 6. CDR3 length: 15 amino acids. CDR1 is LNHNV and CDR2 is YYDKDF in the germline V gene (reference sequence). Here the CDR3 DNA reads TGTGCCACCAGCGGTCCCGGGACAGGGAATCAGCCCCAGCATTTT. Amino acid sequence: CATSGPGTGNQPQHF.

This CDR3 reads CASSRTSGEQFF. Here the CDR3 DNA reads TGTGCCAGCAGTAGGACTAGCGGAGAGCAGTTCTTC. This chain links TRBV27 with TRBJ2-1, with 10 nucleotides matching TRBD2. The germline V gene encodes CDR1 MNHEY and CDR2 SMNVEV (reference sequence). This CDR3 spans 12 amino acids. After removal of 5 bases from V and 10 bases from J, the junction contained 2 bases not matched to a gene.

This clone was detected only once. J is TRBJ2-7 and V is TRBV30; unclear D gene. This CDR3 region has 11 residues. The germline V gene encodes CDR1 GTSNPN and CDR2 SVGIG (reference sequence). The ends were cut back, 0 bases at V and 5 bases at J, with 5 bases in the middle. The CDR3, as DNA: TGTGCCTGGAGTGTATCGGACGAGCAGTACTTC. It translates to CAWSVSDEQYF.

The J gene is TRBJ1-2, the V gene TRBV7-8; D is ambiguous. Per the germline V gene, CDR1 is SGHVS and CDR2 is FQNEAQ. CDR3 length equals 15 residues. With 1 base removed from V and 2 bases from J, the gap between germline ends came to 11 bases. The CDR3 nucleotides are TGTGCCAGCAGCTTAGTAGGTCGGGGAAACTATGGCTACACCTTC. As protein: CASSLVGRGNYGYTF. Filled out from reference TRBV7-8 and TRBJ1-2, the complete variable domain reads GAGVSQSPRYKVAKRGQDVALRCDPISGHVSLFWYQQALGQGPEFLTYFQNEAQLDKSGLPSDRFFAERPEGSVSTLKIQRTQQEDSAVYLCASSLVGRGNYGYTFGSGTRLTVV.

V is TRBV7-9 and J is TRBJ2-1, with D perhaps matching TRBD2 (5 bases). Germline V gives CDR1 SEHNR, CDR2 FQNEAQ (reference sequence). This CDR3 spans 16 amino acids. Trimming removed 2 bases from V and 0 bases from J, with 11 bases in between. The CDR3 sequence: CASSLHIGGSYNEQFF. CDR3 nucleotide sequence: TGTGCCAGCAGCTTACACATCGGAGGCTCCTACAATGAGCAGTTCTTC.

The chain carries TRBV27 and TRBJ2-7, with TRBD1 matching over 7 bases. Germline V gene data show CDR1 as MNHEY and CDR2 as SMNVEV (reference sequence). Losses at the gene ends were 5 bases for V and 9 bases for J; bases not matched to a gene: 7. This CDR3 is 12 amino acids long. CDR3 nucleotide sequence: TGTGCCAGCAGTCCCACAGGGGCCGGGCAGTACTTC. It translates to CASSPTGAGQYF.

The chain recombines TRBV4-3 with TRBJ1-5; tentative D call: TRBD1 (5 bases). This CDR3 has 15 residues. The V gene lost 0 bases and the J gene lost 6 bases, with 12 bases spanning the gap. Germline V gene lookup returns CDR1 LGHNA and CDR2 YSLEER. The CDR3 region is CASSQDSGSGQPQHF. CDR3 in DNA: TGCGCCAGCAGCCAAGATTCAGGGTCGGGTCAGCCCCAGCATTTT.

J is TRBJ2-5 and V is TRBV18; possible D gene TRBD1, 6 bases. CDR3 length equals 16 residues. The V gene lost 4 bases and the J gene lost 5 bases, with 20 bases spanning the gap. Germline V gene sequence: CDR1 KGHSH, CDR2 LQKENI. The chain's CDR3 is CASSRSLVGGEETQYF. As DNA, the CDR3 is TGTGCCAGCTCACGCTCTCTAGTTGGGGGCGAGGAGACCCAGTACTTC.

J is TRBJ1-1 and V is TRBV5-4; possible D gene TRBD1, 5 bases. The CDR3 is 14 amino acids. CDR1 SGHNT and CDR2 YYREEE come from the germline V gene (reference sequence). Trimming cost V 3 bases and J 1 base, with 10 bases left between them. Here the CDR3 reads CASSYPGGNTEAFF. The CDR3, as DNA: TGTGCCAGCAGCTACCCCGGGGGGAACACTGAAGCTTTCTTT. The variable domain in full, completed from reference TRBV5-4 and TRBJ1-1, reads ETGVTQSPTHLIKTRGQQVTLRCSSQSGHNTVSWYQQALGQGPQFIFQYYREEENGRGNFPPRFSGLQFPNYSSELNVNALELDDSALYLCASSYPGGNTEAFFGQGTRLTVV.

The chain uses TRBV9 and TRBJ2-1; 14 bases match TRBD2. The junction had 11 bases not matched to a gene; V was cut back by 4 bases and J by 8 bases. This CDR3 contains 17 residues. Germline V gives CDR1 SGDLS, CDR2 YYNGEE. CDR3 loop: CASSRSPGLAGAHEQFF. Here the CDR3 DNA reads TGTGCCAGCAGCAGATCCCCGGGACTAGCGGGAGCTCATGAGCAGTTCTTC.

This sequence joins TRBV7-2 and TRBJ2-5; 9 nucleotides match TRBD2. The CDR3 loop spans 18 amino acids. Germline V gene sequence: CDR1 SGHTA, CDR2 FQGNSA. J was trimmed by 0 bases and V by 5 bases; bases with no gene match: 13. In DNA form, the CDR3 reads TGTGCCAGCAGCAGAGGGCCTACTAGCGGGCCGTACCAAGAGACCCAGTACTTC. Its protein is CASSRGPTSGPYQETQYF.

This clone was found a few times. The chain recombines TRBV9 with TRBJ1-2; no clear D gene. CDR1 and CDR2 from the germline V gene are SGDLS and YYNGEE. V lost 2 bases and J 1 base, leaving 9 bases between the germline ends. CDR3 size: 14 residues. CDR3 amino acids: CASSVDGFNYGYTF. The CDR3 DNA reads TGTGCCAGCAGCGTCGATGGATTTAACTATGGCTACACCTTC.

The rearrangement uses TRBV10-2 and TRBJ2-7; D ambiguous. The length of the CDR3 is 10 residues. V was trimmed by 9 bases and J by 6 bases, leaving 9 bases between them. Germline CDR1 and CDR2: WSHSY and SAAADI. This CDR3 reads CASGPGEQYF. CDR3 DNA: TGCGCCAGTGGACCAGGCGAGCAGTACTTC.

This chain links TRBV18 with TRBJ2-7; a possible D gene is TRBD1 (6 bases). The CDR3 has 15 amino acids. V lost 4 bases and J 3 bases, leaving 16 bases between the germline ends. CDR1 is KGHSH and CDR2 is LQKENI in the germline V gene. The CDR3, as DNA: TGTGCCAGCTCACAAAAAGAGACAGGTAGCTACGAGCAGTACTTC. Residues: CASSQKETGSYEQYF.

The rearrangement uses TRBV27 and TRBJ2-1, with D hard to call. Germline CDR1 reads MNHEY; CDR2 reads SMNVEV (reference sequence). V was trimmed by 2 bases and J by 4 bases, leaving 6 bases between them. This CDR3 spans 13 amino acids. CDR3 residues: CASSLMGYNEQFF. The CDR3, as DNA: TGTGCCAGCAGTTTAATGGGTTACAATGAGCAGTTCTTC.

V usage is TRBV5-1 and J usage is TRBJ1-4, with TRBD1 matching 8 bases. The V gene's germline CDR1 is SGHRS and CDR2 YFSETQ. V was clipped by 2 bases and J by 8 bases; unmatched bases: 8. The CDR3 totals 15 residues. In nucleotides, the CDR3 is TGCGCCAGCAGCTTCACAGGGGGTTCGGACGAAAAACTGTTTTTT. Protein sequence: CASSFTGGSDEKLFF. Full variable domain (rest looked up from reference TRBV5-1 and TRBJ1-4): KAGVTQTPRYLIKTRGQQVTLSCSPISGHRSVSWYQQTPGQGLQFLFEYFSETQRNKGNFPGRFSGRQFSNSRSEMNVSTLELGDSALYLCASSFTGGSDEKLFFGSGTQLSVL.

The chain carries TRBV5-6 and TRBJ2-2, with D maybe TRBD1 (6 bases). The CDR3 loop spans 17 amino acids. The germline V gene has CDR1 SGHDT and CDR2 YYEEEE. V shed 3 bases and J shed 4 bases, with 19 bases lying between them. The CDR3 loop is CASSSPLQGHLTGELFF. DNA of the CDR3: TGTGCCAGCAGCTCCCCGCTACAGGGACACCTCACCGGGGAGCTGTTTTTT.

This chain links TRBV5-3 with TRBJ2-7, with D unresolved. TRBV5-3 is an open reading frame whose function is uncertain. The CDR3 totals 11 residues. The V end was cut by 9 bases, the J end by 3 bases, with 10 bases between. The CDR3 DNA reads as TGTGCCATGACTGAGGACTACGAGCAGTACTTC. Translated, it gives CAMTEDYEQYF.

The chain has TRBV19 and TRBJ1-4; the match to TRBD1 covers 9 bases. Germline V CDR1 and CDR2: LNHDA, SQIVND (reference sequence). With V trimmed by 7 bases and J by 5 bases, 5 bases remained unmatched. The CDR3 length is 14 residues. CDR3 nucleotides: TGTGCCAGTACCCAGGACAGGGGAAATGAAAAACTGTTTTTT. Encoded protein: CASTQDRGNEKLFF.

This sequence joins TRBV7-9 and TRBJ2-2; no definite D call. Germline CDR1 is SEHNR and CDR2 is FQNEAQ (reference sequence). Trimming removed 1 base from V and 0 bases from J, with 6 bases in between. The CDR3 consists of 15 residues. CDR3 loop: CASSLVWSNTGELFF. CDR3 coding DNA: TGTGCCAGCAGCTTAGTGTGGTCGAACACCGGGGAGCTGTTTTTT.